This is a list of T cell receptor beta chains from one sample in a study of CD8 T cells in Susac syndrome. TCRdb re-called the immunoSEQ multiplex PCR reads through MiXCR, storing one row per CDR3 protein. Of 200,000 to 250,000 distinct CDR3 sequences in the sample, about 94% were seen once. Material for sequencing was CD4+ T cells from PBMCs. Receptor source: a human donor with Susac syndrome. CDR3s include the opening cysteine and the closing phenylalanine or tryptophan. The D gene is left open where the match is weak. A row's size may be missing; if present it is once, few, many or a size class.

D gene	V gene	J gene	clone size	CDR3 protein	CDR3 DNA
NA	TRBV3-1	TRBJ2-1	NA	CASRPRGDPYNEQFF	TGTGCCAGCAGGCCTCGGGGTGACCCCTACAATGAGCAGTTCTTC
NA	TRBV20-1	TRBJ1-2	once	CSASSGARGYTF	TGCAGTGCTAGTAGTGGGGCTAGGGGCTACACCTTC
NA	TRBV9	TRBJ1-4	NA	CASSGALPEGKLFF	TGTGCCAGCAGCGGGGCCCTTCCGGAGGGAAAACTGTTTTTT
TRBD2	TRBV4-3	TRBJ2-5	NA	CASSQDWGGSETQYF	TGCGCCAGCAGCCAAGACTGGGGGGGGTCGGAGACCCAGTACTTC
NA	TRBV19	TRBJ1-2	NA	CASNTDNYGYTF	TGTGCCAGTAATACAGACAACTATGGCTACACCTTC
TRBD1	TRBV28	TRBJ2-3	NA	CASSGGTGRDTQYF	TGTGCCAGCAGTGGCGGGACAGGGAGAGATACGCAGTATTTT
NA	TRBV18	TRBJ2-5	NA	CASSPRSGVQETQYF	TGTGCCAGCTCCCCGAGGTCAGGGGTCCAAGAGACCCAGTACTTC
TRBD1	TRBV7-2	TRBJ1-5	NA	CASSSRTGPNQPQHF	TGTGCCAGCAGCTCCCGGACAGGCCCAAATCAGCCCCAGCATTTT
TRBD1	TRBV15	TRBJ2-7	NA	CATSRAVDRVRYEQYF	TGTGCCACCAGCAGGGCCGTGGACAGGGTTCGGTACGAGCAGTACTTC
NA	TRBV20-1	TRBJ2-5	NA	CSARDRRVQETQYF	TGCAGTGCTAGAGATCGCAGGGTCCAAGAGACCCAGTACTTC
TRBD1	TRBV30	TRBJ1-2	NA	CAWKTGGTVYGYTF	TGTGCCTGGAAAACAGGGGGGACGGTTTATGGCTACACCTTC
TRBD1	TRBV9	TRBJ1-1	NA	CASSAGTGRTEAFF	TGTGCCAGCAGCGCCGGGACAGGCCGCACTGAAGCTTTCTTT
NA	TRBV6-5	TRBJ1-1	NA	CASSYVRGSPAFF	TGTGCCAGCAGTTACGTGCGGGGCTCCCCAGCTTTCTTT
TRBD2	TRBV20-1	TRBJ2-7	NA	CSARDGAGEGYEQYF	TGCAGTGCTAGAGATGGGGCGGGGGAAGGCTACGAGCAGTACTTC
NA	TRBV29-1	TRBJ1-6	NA	CSAKGLGDSPLHF	TGCAGCGCTAAGGGACTAGGGGATTCACCCCTCCACTTT
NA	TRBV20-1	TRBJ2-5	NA	CSAPRDPYQETQYF	TGCAGTGCTCCTCGAGATCCGTACCAAGAGACCCAGTACTTC
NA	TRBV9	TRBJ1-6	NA	CASSVATSDPLHF	TGTGCCAGCAGCGTAGCTACGTCGGACCCCCTCCACTTT
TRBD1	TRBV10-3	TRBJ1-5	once	CAISDRAGGTDQPQHF	TGTGCCATCAGTGATAGGGCAGGGGGCACAGATCAGCCCCAGCATTTT
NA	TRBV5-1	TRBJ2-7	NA	CASSANRGGRYEQYF	TGCGCCAGCAGCGCGAACAGGGGAGGAAGGTACGAGCAGTACTTC
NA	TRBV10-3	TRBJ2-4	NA	CAISGQLVAKNIQYF	TGTGCCATCAGTGGCCAGCTCGTAGCCAAAAACATTCAGTACTTC
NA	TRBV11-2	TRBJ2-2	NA	CASSTLRTPAATGELFF	TGTGCCAGCAGCACTCTCAGGACGCCCGCCGCCACCGGGGAGCTGTTTTTT
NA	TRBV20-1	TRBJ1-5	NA	CSAGGPGSNQPQHF	TGCAGTGCCGGGGGTCCGGGGAGCAATCAGCCCCAGCATTTT
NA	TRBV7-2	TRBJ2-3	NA	CASSLNRGTDTQYF	TGTGCCAGCAGCTTAAACAGGGGCACAGATACGCAGTATTTT
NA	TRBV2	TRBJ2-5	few	CASRGTQETQYF	TGTGCCAGCCGCGGGACCCAAGAGACCCAGTACTTC
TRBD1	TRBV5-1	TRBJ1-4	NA	CASSRQGEGSEKLFF	TGCGCCAGCAGCCGACAGGGGGAAGGGAGCGAAAAACTGTTTTTT
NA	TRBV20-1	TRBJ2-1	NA	CSARPSLNEQFF	TGCAGTGCTAGGCCGAGCCTCAATGAGCAGTTCTTC
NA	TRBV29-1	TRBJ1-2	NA	CSFLRPGGYGYTF	TGCAGCTTCCTACGTCCGGGGGGCTATGGCTACACCTTC
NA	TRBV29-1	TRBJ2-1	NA	CSVEDRRSNEQFF	TGCAGCGTTGAAGACCGACGGTCCAATGAGCAGTTCTTC
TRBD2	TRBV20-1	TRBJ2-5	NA	CSARPSGGRQETQYF	TGCAGTGCTAGACCTAGCGGGGGAAGACAAGAGACCCAGTACTTC
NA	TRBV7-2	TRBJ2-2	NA	CASIQRGTGNTGELFF	TGTGCCAGCATTCAAAGAGGGACGGGTAACACCGGGGAGCTGTTTTTT
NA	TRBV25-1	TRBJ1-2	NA	CASQDSLYGYTF	TGTGCCAGCCAAGACAGTCTCTATGGCTACACCTTC
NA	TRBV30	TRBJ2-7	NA	CAWSSTGYEQYF	TGTGCCTGGAGCAGCACAGGCTACGAGCAGTACTTC
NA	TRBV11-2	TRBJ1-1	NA	CASSSQRTEAFF	TGTGCCAGCAGCTCACAGCGGACTGAAGCTTTCTTT
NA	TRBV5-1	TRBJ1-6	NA	CASSLASASSYNSPLHF	TGCGCCAGCAGCTTGGCTAGTGCGAGCTCCTATAATTCACCCCTCCACTTT
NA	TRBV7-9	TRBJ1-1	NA	CASSVKDLNTEAFF	TGTGCCAGCAGCGTCAAAGATCTGAACACTGAAGCTTTCTTT
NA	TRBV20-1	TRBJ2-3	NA	CSAGSYTDTQYF	TGCAGTGCTGGGAGTTACACAGATACGCAGTATTTT
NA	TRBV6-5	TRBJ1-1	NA	CASSSPLGNTEAFF	TGTGCCAGCAGTTCCCCATTGGGGAACACTGAAGCTTTCTTT
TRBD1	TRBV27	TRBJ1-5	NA	CASNDGQGNQPQHF	TGTGCCAGCAACGACGGACAGGGAAATCAGCCCCAGCATTTT
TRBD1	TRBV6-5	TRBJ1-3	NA	CASIRDSTGNTIYF	TGTGCCAGCATAAGGGACAGCACGGGAAACACCATATATTTT
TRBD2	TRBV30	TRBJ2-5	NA	CAWRGTGGTQYF	TGTGCCTGGAGGGGCACGGGGGGGACCCAGTACTTC
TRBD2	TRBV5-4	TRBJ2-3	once	CASSTTGTSGDTQYF	TGTGCCAGCAGCACTACCGGGACTAGCGGGGATACGCAGTATTTT
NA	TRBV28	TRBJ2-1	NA	CASSFIWTGRDNEQFF	TGTGCCAGCAGTTTCATTTGGACAGGGAGGGACAATGAGCAGTTCTTC
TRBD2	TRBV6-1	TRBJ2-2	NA	CASSRRLAVGVTGELFF	TGTGCCAGCAGCCGGCGACTAGCGGTTGGAGTCACCGGGGAGCTGTTTTTT
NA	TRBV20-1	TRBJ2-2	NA	CSARPGLNTGELFF	TGCAGTGCTAGACCAGGGCTGAACACCGGGGAGCTGTTTTTT
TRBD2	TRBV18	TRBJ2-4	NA	CASSPTGGLAQYF	TGTGCCAGCTCACCAACGGGGGGATTGGCTCAGTACTTC
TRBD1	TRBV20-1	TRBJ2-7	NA	CSARGTGYEQYF	TGCAGTGCTAGAGGGACAGGCTACGAGCAGTACTTC
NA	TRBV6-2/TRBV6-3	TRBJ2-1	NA	CASRPAALHSYNEQFF	TGTGCCAGCAGGCCCGCGGCCCTACACTCCTACAATGAGCAGTTCTTC
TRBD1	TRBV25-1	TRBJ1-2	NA	CASGDRAKGYTF	TGTGCCAGCGGGGACAGGGCCAAAGGCTACACCTTC
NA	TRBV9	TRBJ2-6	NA	CASSVETGANVLTF	TGTGCCAGCAGCGTAGAAACTGGGGCCAACGTCCTGACTTTC
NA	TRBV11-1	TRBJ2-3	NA	CASSLQWRTDTQYF	TGTGCCAGCAGCTTACAGTGGAGGACAGATACGCAGTATTTT
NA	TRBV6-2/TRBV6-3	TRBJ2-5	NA	CASSYSLRGRAETQYF	TGTGCCAGCAGTTACTCACTCCGGGGCCGGGCGGAGACCCAGTACTTC
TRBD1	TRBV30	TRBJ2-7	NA	CAWSVGTVSYEQYF	TGTGCCTGGAGTGTAGGGACAGTCTCCTACGAGCAGTACTTC
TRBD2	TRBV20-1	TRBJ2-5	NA	CSAGTSEETQYF	TGCAGTGCCGGGACTAGCGAGGAGACCCAGTACTTC